These 23 T cell receptor beta chains came from one sample sequenced in a study of blood T cell repertoires in COVID-19. The assay was immunoSEQ multiplex PCR, and TCRdb's table has in-frame clones only and misses some. This sample carries around 250,000 clones, 80% to 90% of them seen once, and the ten largest clones take 2.5% to 3.5%. Sequenced sample: PBMCs or T cells enriched from blood (not recorded which). Receptors were obtained from a woman aged 40 to 50 who had been exposed to COVID-19.

In the case of this clone: The same CDR3 arises from other DNA sequences in this sample as well. The gene calls are TRBV7-2 and TRBJ2-7; 11 positions match TRBD1. From germline, CDR1 is SGHTA and CDR2 FQGNSA. CDR3 size: 14 residues. With 5 bases clipped from V and 3 bases from J, the junction kept 3 bases outside the gene matches. The DNA of the CDR3 is TGTGCCAGCAGCCCCGGGACAGGGGGCTACGAGCAGTACTTC. Translating gives CASSPGTGGYEQYF. The full variable domain, completed using reference TRBV7-2 and TRBJ2-7, is GAGVSQSPSNKVTEKGKDVELRCDPISGHTALYWYRQSLGQGLEFLIYFQGNSAPDKSGLPSDRFSAERTGGSVSTLTIQRTQQEDSAVYLCASSPGTGGYEQYFGPGTRLTVT.

In DNA, the CDR3 is TGTGCCAGCAGCCAGTGGAGCTCGCCGCTTACGCAGTATTTT. This sequence encodes CASSQWSSPLTQYF. V and J are TRBV5-4 and TRBJ2-3; no clear D gene. The CDR3 spans 14 residues. Per germline, CDR1 SGHNT and CDR2 YYREEE (reference sequence). Trimming took 4 bases from V and 8 from J, leaving 17 bases between them. The variable domain in full, with the rest retrieved from reference TRBV5-4 and TRBJ2-3, is ETGVTQSPTHLIKTRGQQVTLRCSSQSGHNTVSWYQQALGQGPQFIFQYYREEENGRGNFPPRFSGLQFPNYSSELNVNALELDDSALYLCASSQWSSPLTQYFGPGTRLTVL.

The CDR3 nucleotides read TGTGCCAGCAGTTCGGAGGGACTCACCTCCTACAATGAGCAGTTCTTC. Translating it yields CASSSEGLTSYNEQFF. The rearrangement joins TRBV6-2 or TRBV6-3 to TRBJ2-1, with D possibly matching TRBD2 (6 bases). Trimming cost V 4 bases and J 0 bases, with 13 bases left between them. The CDR3 has 16 residues. Germline V gene lookup returns CDR1 MNHEY and CDR2 SVGEGT.

The chain recombines TRBV4-3 with TRBJ1-5; D might be TRBD1 (6 bases). Germline CDR1 reads LGHNA; CDR2 reads YSLEER. V shed 6 bases and J shed 4 bases, with 13 bases lying between them. This CDR3 spans 14 amino acids. The chain's CDR3 is CASSPAQGNQPQHF. In nucleotides, the CDR3 is TGCGCCAGCAGTCCCGCCCAGGGGAATCAGCCCCAGCATTTT.

The chain links TRBV5-5 to TRBJ1-2; TRBD1 matches 8 bases. V shed 0 bases and J 9 bases; nucleotides not matched to a gene: 13. CDR3 size: 16 residues. Germline V gene lookup returns CDR1 SGHKS and CDR2 YYEKEE (reference sequence). CDR3 sequence: CASSLGFPTGAISYTF. Here the CDR3 DNA reads TGTGCCAGCAGCTTGGGATTCCCGACAGGGGCGATCAGCTACACCTTC.

The chain is built from TRBV5-4 and TRBJ2-6, with 7 bases lining up with TRBD1. The CDR3 sequence is 19 residues long. The ends lost 5 bases at V and 0 bases at J; junction bases unmatched: 14. Germline V gene sequence: CDR1 SGHNT, CDR2 YYREEE (reference sequence). The CDR3 loop is CASSPRPGTVSSGANVLTF. The CDR3 region has the DNA TGTGCCAGCAGTCCCCGCCCCGGGACAGTGAGCTCTGGGGCCAACGTCCTGACTTTC.

The chain carries TRBV4-1 and TRBJ1-3; D is unresolved. CDR1 MGHRA and CDR2 YSYEKL come from the germline V gene. The CDR3 has 15 residues. V was pared by 3 bases and J by 1 base, with 10 bases between. CDR3 sequence (DNA): TGCGCCAGCAGCCAGGAGGACTATTCTGGAAACACCATATATTTT. It codes for CASSQEDYSGNTIYF.

A remark on this clone: A junction boundary mismatches the germline segment, possibly from a read error. This rearrangement joins TRBV5-1 to TRBJ1-1, with unresolved D. This CDR3 has 12 residues. CDR1 is SGHRS, CDR2 YFSETQ, per germline. CDR3 nucleotides: TGTGCCAGCAGCATCGGAGAATTTGAAGCTTTCTTT. This encodes CASSIGEFEAFF.

The CDR3 coding sequence is TGTGCCAGCAGTTTGGAGTCGGGCAATGAGCAGTTCTTC. Translated: CASSLESGNEQFF. The chain carries TRBV28 and TRBJ2-1; D is undetermined. Germline CDR1 reads MDHEN; CDR2 reads SYDVKM. This CDR3 region has 13 residues. V gave up 3 bases and J gave up 6 bases, with 9 bases separating them.

The chain carries TRBV19 and TRBJ2-3; 12 nucleotides agree with TRBD2. Germline trimming cut 5 bases from V and 1 base from J; bases unmatched to any gene: 4. The CDR3 is 16 amino acids. The germline CDR1 and CDR2 sequences are LNHDA and SQIVND (reference sequence). In DNA form, the CDR3 reads TGTGCCAGTAGTCCACGGACTAGCGGGGGCACAGATACGCAGTATTTT. Translation gives CASSPRTSGGTDTQYF.

This clone was counted a single time. Other DNA sequences of this sample code for an identical CDR3. The J gene is TRBJ2-5, the V gene TRBV12-3 or TRBV12-4; no clear D. The ends were cut back, 1 base at V and 2 bases at J, with 5 bases in the middle. This CDR3 has 13 amino acids. CDR3 in DNA: TGTGCCAGCAGTTTAGGAGGTCAAGAGACCCAGTACTTC. Its translation is CASSLGGQETQYF.

This chain links TRBV27 with TRBJ1-4; the match to TRBD1 covers 9 bases. This CDR3 comprises 14 residues. Germline V gene lookup returns CDR1 MNHEY and CDR2 SMNVEV (reference sequence). Trimming at V came to 1 base and at J to 8 bases, leaving 2 bases not matched to a gene. CDR3 sequence reads: CASSLWGQGEKLFF. The CDR3 DNA reads as TGTGCCAGCAGTTTATGGGGACAGGGAGAAAAACTGTTTTTT.

The rearrangement uses TRBV19 and TRBJ1-2; D is perhaps TRBD1 (6 bases). Germline V CDR1 and CDR2: LNHDA, SQIVND (reference sequence). The CDR3 is 15 residues long. The germline V and J ends were trimmed by 9 bases and 2 bases, with 19 bases remaining between them. CDR3 coding DNA: TGTGCCAGCCACTACCCGGGGGGCGCGAACTATGGCTACACCTTC. This sequence encodes CASHYPGGANYGYTF.

This chain uses TRBV18 with TRBJ1-2, with D perhaps TRBD1 (5 bases). V lost 4 bases to trimming and J lost 3 bases, with 15 bases between them. This CDR3 has 15 amino acids. Germline V lookup: CDR1 KGHSH, CDR2 LQKENI. CDR3 bases: TGTGCCAGCTCACTCGACAGACGTGGGGACTATGGCTACACCTTC. This encodes CASSLDRRGDYGYTF.

The V and J genes are TRBV11-2 and TRBJ2-5; D gene ambiguous. The CDR3 totals 14 residues. CDR1 SGHAT and CDR2 FQNNGV come from the germline V gene. V was pared by 5 bases and J by 1 base, with 11 bases between. The CDR3 sequence is CASSRNQVQETQYF. CDR3 nucleotide sequence: TGTGCCAGCAGCCGAAACCAGGTCCAAGAGACCCAGTACTTC.

The chain combines TRBV18 with TRBJ2-2; 9 bases fit TRBD2. The CDR3 contains 17 residues. The J segment lost 0 bases and the V segment lost 1 base, leaving 3 bases of the junction unmatched. Germline V gives CDR1 KGHSH, CDR2 LQKENI. The CDR3 DNA reads TGTGCCAGCTCACCACTAGCGGGAGCGACGAACACCGGGGAGCTGTTTTTT. Its protein is CASSPLAGATNTGELFF.

The V call is TRBV5-1, the J call TRBJ2-1, with 9 positions matching TRBD1. Germline-derived CDR1 and CDR2 are SGHRS and YFSETQ. Unmatched junction bases numbered 16, after V lost 5 bases and J lost 7 bases. The CDR3 covers 17 residues. CDR3 bases: TGCGCCAGCAGTTACTCGTCTGGGACAGGGAGTAGAAATGAGCAGTTCTTC. Its protein product is CASSYSSGTGSRNEQFF.

In its sample, this clone was seen many times. The chain recombines TRBV25-1 with TRBJ2-3; D call uncertain. Germline V gene lookup returns CDR1 MGHDK and CDR2 SYGVNS. Trimming pared 4 bases from V and 5 bases from J, leaving 16 bases between. The CDR3 extends over 15 amino acids. CDR3 in amino acids: CASSVKQPAEDTQYF. The CDR3 DNA sequence: TGTGCCAGCAGTGTTAAGCAGCCGGCGGAAGATACGCAGTATTTT.

Of note for this clone: Different DNA sequences within this sample yield the same CDR3. The genes are TRBV6-6 and TRBJ2-7, with D perhaps matching TRBD2 (6 bases). Per the germline V gene, CDR1 is MNHNY and CDR2 is SVGAGI (reference sequence). The V end was cut by 2 bases, the J end by 4 bases, with 12 bases between. The CDR3 is 14 amino acids. CDR3 in DNA: TGTGCCAGCAGTTACGGCGGGACCTCTTACGAGCAGTACTTC. Translated: CASSYGGTSYEQYF.

CDR3 sequence reads: CASSRGGAANTGELFF. Written as DNA, the CDR3 is TGTGCCAGCAGCCGAGGCGGGGCGGCGAACACCGGGGAGCTGTTTTTT. This rearrangement joins TRBV7-8 to TRBJ2-2; tentatively, D is TRBD2 (6 bases). CDR1 and CDR2 from the germline V gene are SGHVS and FQNEAQ. V gave up 5 bases and J gave up 0 bases, with 13 bases separating them. This CDR3 comprises 16 residues.

This clone was observed a single time. V usage is TRBV10-3 and J usage is TRBJ2-1, with D perhaps TRBD1 (6 bases). Per germline, CDR1 ENHRY and CDR2 SYGVKD. The CDR3 has 13 residues. The ends were cut back, 10 bases at V and 5 bases at J, with 15 bases in the middle. The CDR3 region has the DNA TGTGCCAGCCGTTCAGGGGAACACAATGAGCAGTTCTTC. Translation gives CASRSGEHNEQFF.

V and J are TRBV27 and TRBJ1-6; the D gene is possibly TRBD1 (6 bases). Germline V gene lookup returns CDR1 MNHEY and CDR2 SMNVEV (reference sequence). This CDR3 has 15 amino acids. V lost 5 bases and J 9 bases, leaving 17 bases between the germline ends. CDR3: CASSPYRDAGSPLHF. In DNA form, the CDR3 reads TGTGCCAGCAGTCCGTACAGGGACGCGGGTTCACCCCTCCACTTT.

In DNA form, the CDR3 reads TGTGCCAGCAGTGATCCTATCTCTGGGGCCAACGTCCTGACTTTC. This gives the protein CASSDPISGANVLTF. This chain joins TRBV27 and TRBJ2-6; D call uncertain. Per the germline V gene, CDR1 is MNHEY and CDR2 is SMNVEV (reference sequence). V was cut by 5 bases and J by 0 bases, with 8 bases left in between. The CDR3 runs to 15 residues.